Presented here are 6 T cell receptor beta chains from one specimen sequenced in a study of blood T cell repertoires in COVID-19. The method was immunoSEQ multiplex PCR; TCRdb's version includes in-frame clones alone and lacks a portion of them. In the table there are about 45,000 clones, approximately 90% of which are singletons. The sequencing sample was made of peripheral blood. All receptors come from a human donor in a cohort sampled during active COVID-19.

This chain connects TRBV27 to TRBJ2-7; 15 bases line up with TRBD2. Germline CDR1 is MNHEY and CDR2 is SMNVEV (reference sequence). V gave up 4 bases and J gave up 0 bases; unmatched junction bases: 7. The CDR3 runs 18 residues. In DNA form, the CDR3 reads TGTGCCAGCAGTTCCGGGACTAGCGGGGGGACGATCTCCTACGAGCAGTACTTC. Translating gives CASSSGTSGGTISYEQYF.

The chain links TRBV19 to TRBJ2-1; D is perhaps TRBD2 (6 bases). CDR3 length: 17 amino acids. Looked up from germline, CDR1 is LNHDA and CDR2 is SQIVND (reference sequence). The V end was cut by 5 bases, the J end by 0 bases, with 17 bases between. The CDR3 reads CASSPYLLASSYNEQFF. CDR3 nucleotide sequence: TGTGCCAGTAGTCCCTACCTTCTAGCGTCCTCCTACAATGAGCAGTTCTTC.

The chain uses TRBV12-3 or TRBV12-4 and TRBJ1-1; 7 nucleotides match TRBD1. This CDR3 is built from 12 residues. Germline trimming cut 6 bases from V and 7 bases from J; bases unmatched to any gene: 5. For the CDR3, the DNA is TGTGCCAGCAGCAGGGGGACTGGTGAAGCTTTCTTT. Translation gives CASSRGTGEAFF.

This clone has just one count. V usage is TRBV9 and J usage is TRBJ2-7; TRBD1 agrees at 8 bases. With 0 bases clipped from V and 6 bases from J, the junction kept 5 bases outside the gene matches. Germline V gene lookup returns CDR1 SGDLS and CDR2 YYNGEE. This CDR3 region has 14 residues. CDR3: CASSVGQGAFEQYF. Written as DNA, the CDR3 is TGTGCCAGCAGCGTAGGCCAGGGGGCGTTCGAGCAGTACTTC.

The V call is TRBV5-1, the J call TRBJ2-3; TRBD2 agrees at 9 bases. Germline CDR1 is SGHRS and CDR2 is YFSETQ. The CDR3 is made up of 16 amino acids. J was trimmed by 4 bases and V by 0 bases; bases with no gene match: 6. The chain's CDR3 is CASSLGGRGAADTQYF. In DNA, the CDR3 is TGCGCCAGCAGCTTGGGCGGGAGGGGGGCCGCAGATACGCAGTATTTT.

The chain uses TRBV7-6 and TRBJ2-6; D perhaps matches TRBD1 (5 bases). Germline CDR1 and CDR2: SGHVS and FNYEAQ. The length of the CDR3 is 16 residues. Trimming cost V 4 bases and J 0 bases, with 10 bases left between them. The CDR3 DNA follows: TGTGCCAGCAGCTCGCGGACACGCTCTGGGGCCAACGTCCTGACTTTC. This encodes CASSSRTRSGANVLTF.